This T cell receptor (beta chain) was retrieved from a study of cytomegalovirus exposure and HLA in healthy donors. Study observations and caveats: Later analysis identified 15,000 to 20,000 TCR beta sequences associated with HLA alleles, using a false discovery rate threshold of 0.05. Later analysis placed DRB1 highest and HLA-C lowest in TCR association rates, which differed by HLA locus. No immune exposure information besides CMV serostatus was available.

A remark on this clone: The antigen is not known.

The PCR contained 60 Vbeta and 13 Jbeta primers. Some clones are missing from TCRdb's copy, which holds only in-frame ones; the method was immunoSEQ multiplex PCR. The sample shows approximately 160,000 clones, approximately 79% of them seen only once. Per the germline V gene, CDR1 is SGHTA and CDR2 is FQGNSA. The CDR3 covers 15 residues. V was shortened by 5 bases and J by 2 bases, with 13 bases between the two germline ends. The receptor comes from a human donor in good health. V and J are TRBV7-2 and TRBJ2-1; perhaps TRBD2 as D (7 bases). Sequencing was done on a sample of PBMCs. The CDR3 reads CASSGGRGTYNEQFF. As DNA, the CDR3 is TGTGCCAGCAGCGGGGGGCGGGGGACCTACAATGAGCAGTTCTTC.